This TCR beta chain was captured by sequencing in a study of beta chain features in type 1 diabetes. Sorting with CD45RO/CCR7/CD25/CD127/CD95/CD27 yielded naive, central memory, regulatory and stem-like memory CD4+ cells. CDR3 length equals 15 residues. V lost 6 bases, J lost 7 bases, and 10 bases stayed unmatched. CDR1 KGHSH and CDR2 LQKENI come from the germline V gene. This clone was counted many times. Its antigen remains unidentified. Expressed TCRB transcripts were sequenced, since all the RNA that had been isolated was reverse transcribed. The table came from immunoSEQ multiplex PCR; TCRdb's copy has only in-frame clones and leaves some out. The sample contains roughly 160,000 clones, approximately 7.8% of which appear only once. Whole-study results and caveats: In every one of the four CD4+ subsets, TCRB CDR3s were moderately but significantly shorter in Type 1 diabetes patients. VDJ junctions from patients with type 1 diabetes contained fewer insertions and more deletions.

Material for sequencing was central memory CD4+ T cells from blood. The chain is built from TRBV18 and TRBJ1-5, with 9 nucleotides matching TRBD1. This TCR derives from a woman in her thirties or forties with type 1 diabetes. CDR3 sequence: CASSSGTGMLQPQHF. The CDR3 DNA sequence: TGTGCCAGCTCGTCCGGGACAGGGATGTTGCAGCCCCAGCATTTT.